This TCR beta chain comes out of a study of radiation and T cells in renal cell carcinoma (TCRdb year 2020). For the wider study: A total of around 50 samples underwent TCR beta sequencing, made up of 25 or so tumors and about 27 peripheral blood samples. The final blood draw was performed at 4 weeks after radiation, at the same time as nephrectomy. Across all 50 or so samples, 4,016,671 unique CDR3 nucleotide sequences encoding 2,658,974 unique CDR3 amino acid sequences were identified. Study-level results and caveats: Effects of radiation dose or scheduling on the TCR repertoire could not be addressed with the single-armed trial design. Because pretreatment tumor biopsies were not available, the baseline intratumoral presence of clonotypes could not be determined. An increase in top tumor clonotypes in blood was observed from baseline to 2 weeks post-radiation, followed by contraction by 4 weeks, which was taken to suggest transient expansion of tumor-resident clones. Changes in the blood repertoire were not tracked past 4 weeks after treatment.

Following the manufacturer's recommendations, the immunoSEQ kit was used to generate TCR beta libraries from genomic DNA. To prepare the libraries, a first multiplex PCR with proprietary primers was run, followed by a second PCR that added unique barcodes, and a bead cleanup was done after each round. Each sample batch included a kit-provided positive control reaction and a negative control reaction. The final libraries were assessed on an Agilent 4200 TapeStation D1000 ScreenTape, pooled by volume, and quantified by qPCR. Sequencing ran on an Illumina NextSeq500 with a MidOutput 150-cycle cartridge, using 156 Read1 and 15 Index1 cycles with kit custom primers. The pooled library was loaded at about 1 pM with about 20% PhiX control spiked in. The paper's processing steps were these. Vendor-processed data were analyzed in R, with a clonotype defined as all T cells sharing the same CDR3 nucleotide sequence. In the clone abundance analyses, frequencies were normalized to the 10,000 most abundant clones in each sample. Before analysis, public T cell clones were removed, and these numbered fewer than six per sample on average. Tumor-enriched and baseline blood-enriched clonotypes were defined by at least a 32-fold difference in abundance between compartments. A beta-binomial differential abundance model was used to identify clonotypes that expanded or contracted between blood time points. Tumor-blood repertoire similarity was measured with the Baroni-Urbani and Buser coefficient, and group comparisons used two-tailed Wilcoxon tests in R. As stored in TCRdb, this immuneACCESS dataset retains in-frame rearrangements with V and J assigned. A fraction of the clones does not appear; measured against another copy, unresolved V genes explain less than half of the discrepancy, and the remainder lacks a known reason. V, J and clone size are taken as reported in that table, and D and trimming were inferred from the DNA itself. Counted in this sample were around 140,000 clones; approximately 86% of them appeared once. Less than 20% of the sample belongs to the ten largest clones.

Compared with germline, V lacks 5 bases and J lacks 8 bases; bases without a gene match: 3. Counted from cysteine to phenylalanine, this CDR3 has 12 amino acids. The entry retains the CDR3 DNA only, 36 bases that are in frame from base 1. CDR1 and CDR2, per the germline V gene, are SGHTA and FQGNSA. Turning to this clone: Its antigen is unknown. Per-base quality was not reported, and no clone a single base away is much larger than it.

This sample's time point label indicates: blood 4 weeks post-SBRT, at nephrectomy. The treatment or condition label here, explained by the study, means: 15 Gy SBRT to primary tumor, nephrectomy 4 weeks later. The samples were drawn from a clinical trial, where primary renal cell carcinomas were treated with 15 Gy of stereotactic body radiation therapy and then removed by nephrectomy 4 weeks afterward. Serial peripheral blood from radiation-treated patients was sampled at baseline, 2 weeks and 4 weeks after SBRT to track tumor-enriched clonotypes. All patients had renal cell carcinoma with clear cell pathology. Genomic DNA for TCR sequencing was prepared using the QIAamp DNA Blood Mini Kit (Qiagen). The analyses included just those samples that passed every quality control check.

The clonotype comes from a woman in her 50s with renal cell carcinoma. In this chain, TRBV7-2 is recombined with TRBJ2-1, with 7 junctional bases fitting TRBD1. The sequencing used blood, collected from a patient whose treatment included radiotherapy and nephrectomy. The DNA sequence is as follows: TGTGCCAGCAGCCGGGACAGATATGAGCAGTTCTTC. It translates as CASSRDRYEQFF.